This is a list of T cell receptor beta chains from one sample in a study of regulatory T cells in long-lasting Graves disease. MiXCR, run by TCRdb on the multiplex PCR reads, gives a single entry per CDR3 protein. Of about 320,000 distinct CDR3 sequences in the sample, over 15% were seen once. The starting material was peripheral blood mononuclear cells (PBMCs), obtained at new diagnosis, from a patient treated with antithyroid drugs. Receptors originate from a female donor with Graves disease. CDR3s leave out the opening cysteine and the closing phenylalanine or tryptophan. A D gene is named only where the DNA matches it firmly.

>TRBJ1-1|.|TRBV10-3|9
ASQTNTEAF
>TRBJ1-1|.|TRBV7-2|15
ASSLVWGRATNTEAF
>TRBJ1-6|TRBD1|TRBV14|13
ASSPLEGADSPLH
>TRBJ2-3|.|TRBV27|13
ASSLGIGPTDTQY
>TRBJ2-2|.|TRBV30|10
AWTRLNGELF
>TRBJ2-3|TRBD1|TRBV5-1|16
ASSPPPWRKTGSDTQY
>TRBJ2-3|TRBD2|TRBV28|16
ASSLIVLAGVRTDTQY
>TRBJ1-5|.|TRBV3-1|13
ASSQDGKSNQPQH
>TRBJ2-5|.|TRBV2|8
ASGRTTQY
>TRBJ2-3|.|TRBV20-1|14
SASGGGAFSTDTQY
>TRBJ2-1|TRBD2|TRBV7-9|16
ASSLIGLAGGFSGEQF
>TRBJ1-2|TRBD1|TRBV20-1|12
SARGTGPNYGYT
>TRBJ2-7|.|TRBV2|11
ASSEPEPYEQY
>TRBJ2-4|TRBD1|TRBV6-1|12
ASKRQGVQNIQY
>TRBJ1-2|.|TRBV5-8|13
ASSLAKGRNYGYT
>TRBJ2-7|TRBD2|TRBV2|11
ASGGDRSYEQY
>TRBJ2-3|.|TRBV24-1|11
ATSENRVMAQY
>TRBJ2-2|.|TRBV2|15
ATTPGNRAYGTGELF
>TRBJ2-7|.|TRBV24-1|12
ATSDLAGTYEQY
>TRBJ1-5|.|TRBV7-8|14
ASSLDPQESNQPQH
>TRBJ2-2|TRBD2|TRBV5-1|14
ASSMGLAGGTGELF
>TRBJ1-2|.|TRBV28|11
ASTANVGYGYT
>TRBJ2-3|TRBD2|TRBV2|16
ASSWTGTSGSVADTQY
>TRBJ2-3|.|TRBV6-2/TRBV6-3|13
ASSERGPGTDTQY
>TRBJ2-7|TRBD2|TRBV27|12
ASSLAGVAYEQY
>TRBJ2-1|TRBD2|TRBV24-1|17
ATSDPGLAGLSSYNEQF
>TRBJ2-1|TRBD2|TRBV12-3/TRBV12-4|13
ASSRLAALGDEQF
>TRBJ1-4|.|TRBV6-1|10
ASSESGEKLF
>TRBJ2-6|.|TRBV20-1|12
SVDSLSGANVLT
>TRBJ2-1|.|TRBV29-1|10
SVEIGVNEQF
>TRBJ2-5|.|TRBV20-1|10
SARVFGETQY
>TRBJ2-3|.|TRBV6-1|13
ASSPTGHLTDTQY
>TRBJ2-4|TRBD1|TRBV11-2|14
ASSPYSTGGEGIQY
>TRBJ2-7|TRBD1|TRBV6-1|11
ASRIITGDEQY
>TRBJ1-1|.|TRBV18|12
ASSPATVRTEAF
>TRBJ2-2|TRBD2|TRBV10-3|15
AIGRLAGGTNTGELF
>TRBJ2-3|TRBD2|TRBV20-1|15
SARSPVGSGSTDTQY
>TRBJ2-1|TRBD2|TRBV29-1|12
SVGGGVGYNEQF
>TRBJ2-7|.|TRBV29-1|10
SVGKRSSEQY
>TRBJ1-1|.|TRBV5-1|13
ASSPAGQPNTEAF
>TRBJ2-2|.|TRBV5-6|15
ASSLVSRAGDTGELF
>TRBJ2-7|TRBD1|TRBV11-2|15
ASSRTPRDRGPSEQY
>TRBJ2-1|.|TRBV5-5|12
ASSLGGLYNEQF
>TRBJ2-5|TRBD2|TRBV20-1|14
SARDSSGTSSETQY
>TRBJ1-1|.|TRBV9|11
ASSATGYTEAF
>TRBJ1-4|.|TRBV9|12
ASSQLQRGEKLF